The 21 T cell receptor beta chains below all came from one sample that was sequenced in a study of OX40 agonist ivuxolimab in advanced cancers. Sequencing was performed with immunoSEQ multiplex PCR; in TCRdb, only in-frame clones are kept and a portion is missing. The table lists approximately 15,000 clones, just under 80% of them singletons. Material: CD4+ or CD8+ T cells sorted from blood, obtained in a trial of the OX40 agonist ivuxolimab. These receptors came from an adult with an advanced solid tumor such as melanoma, head and neck, liver or kidney cancer.

The chain recombines TRBV4-1 with TRBJ2-2, with TRBD1 identical over 10 bases. V dropped 4 bases and J dropped 4; count of bases not matched to a gene: 6. The germline gives CDR1 MGHRA, CDR2 YSYEKL. The CDR3 covers 16 residues. The CDR3 region is CASSLSRDRGTGELFF. In DNA, the CDR3 is TGCGCCAGCAGCCTCTCCCGGGACAGGGGCACCGGGGAGCTGTTTTTT.

The sample holds a few counts of this clone. V gene TRBV6-1 combines with J gene TRBJ1-6, with D possibly TRBD1 on 5 matching bases. Germline CDR1 reads MNHNS; CDR2 reads SASEGT. Trimming took off 8 bases at V and 8 bases at J, with 16 bases between the two ends. The CDR3 is 14 residues long. The CDR3 DNA is TGTGCCAGCGTACTACAGGTAGCCCATTCACCCCTCCACTTT. Its protein is CASVLQVAHSPLHF.

The CDR3 nucleotides read TGCGCCAGCAGGCCCTCGGAGGGGCGCGAAAATTCACCCCTCCACTTT. Amino acid sequence: CASRPSEGRENSPLHF. The rearrangement joins TRBV4-1 to TRBJ1-6; a possible D gene is TRBD1 (5 bases). The CDR3 runs 16 residues. The V end lost 6 bases, the J end lost 7 bases, and 19 bases lay between the germline ends. Germline V gives CDR1 MGHRA, CDR2 YSYEKL.

The CDR3 reads CASSGGASYEQYF. As DNA, the CDR3 is TGTGCCAGCAGCGGGGGGGCCTCCTACGAGCAGTACTTC. The chain couples TRBV25-1 to TRBJ2-7; 8 positions match TRBD2. The CDR3 loop spans 13 amino acids. CDR1 and CDR2 from the germline V gene are MGHDK and SYGVNS. With 6 bases clipped from V and 0 bases from J, the junction kept 1 base outside the gene matches.

This chain uses TRBV27 with TRBJ1-2; 7 nucleotides line up with TRBD1. From germline, CDR1 is MNHEY and CDR2 SMNVEV (reference sequence). V dropped 6 bases and J dropped 5; count of bases not matched to a gene: 12. This CDR3 region has 15 residues. The CDR3 here is CASSPGGDNLYGYTF. Here the CDR3 DNA reads TGTGCCAGCAGCCCAGGGGGAGACAACCTGTATGGCTACACCTTC.

The chain couples TRBV5-6 to TRBJ2-7; tentatively, D is TRBD1 or TRBD2 (7 bases each). The CDR3 is 16 residues long. V was pared by 1 base and J by 7 bases, with 21 bases between. The germline gives CDR1 SGHDT, CDR2 YYEEEE. The CDR3 reads CASSLISSGTRGEQYF. The CDR3 DNA reads TGTGCCAGCAGCTTGATCTCTAGCGGAACCAGGGGGGAGCAGTACTTC.

This rearrangement joins TRBV9 to TRBJ2-1, with TRBD2 identical over 9 bases. Germline CDR1 SGDLS, CDR2 YYNGEE. V lost 4 bases and J lost 5; bases outside the gene matches: 13. CDR3 length: 17 residues. In DNA form, the CDR3 reads TGTGCCAGCAGCTCAGAGGGTGGCGGGGGGGCGGACAATGAGCAGTTCTTC. It codes for CASSSEGGGGADNEQFF.

This chain uses TRBV6-5 with TRBJ1-1; no clear D gene. Germline V gene lookup returns CDR1 MNHEY and CDR2 SVGAGI. The length of the CDR3 is 14 residues. V dropped 0 bases and J dropped 3 bases, with 8 bases sitting between them. The CDR3 DNA sequence: TGTGCCAGCAGTTACTCAGGGCGGGACACTGAAGCTTTCTTT. Its translation: CASSYSGRDTEAFF.

The chain recombines TRBV2 with TRBJ1-1; D is ambiguous. Trimming took off 6 bases at V and 10 bases at J, with 12 bases between the two ends. The germline gives CDR1 SNHLY, CDR2 FYNNEI. This CDR3 has 11 amino acids. The CDR3 reads CASSSPTGAFF. Here the CDR3 DNA reads TGTGCCAGCAGCAGCCCCACGGGAGCTTTCTTT.

The chain employs TRBV7-9 and TRBJ2-7, with TRBD1 as a possible D gene (5 bases). Germline V gives CDR1 SEHNR, CDR2 FQNEAQ (reference sequence). Trimming shortened V by 1 base and J by 0 bases, and 10 bases separated the two germline ends. CDR3 length: 15 amino acids. Here the CDR3 reads CASSLVGASSYEQYF. In nucleotides, the CDR3 is TGTGCCAGCAGCTTAGTAGGGGCGAGCTCCTACGAGCAGTACTTC. Variable domain in full (rest from reference TRBV7-9 and TRBJ2-7): DTGVSQNPRHKITKRGQNVTFRCDPISEHNRLYWYRQTLGQGPEFLTYFQNEAQLEKSRLLSDRFSAERPKGSFSTLEIQRTEQGDSAMYLCASSLVGASSYEQYFGPGTRLTVT.

The rearrangement links TRBV5-4 to TRBJ2-1; 8 bases fit TRBD2. Trimming took 1 base from V and 7 from J; bases not matched to a gene: 4. Germline-derived CDR1 and CDR2 are SGHNT and YYREEE (reference sequence). The CDR3 runs to 14 residues. In nucleotides, the CDR3 is TGTGCCAGCAGCTTGAAGCGGGAGAGTAATGAGCAGTTCTTC. Amino acids: CASSLKRESNEQFF.

This clone was recorded only once. The chain recombines TRBV28 with TRBJ2-1, with a tentative D call TRBD2 (6 bases). V was pared by 6 bases and J by 7 bases, with 13 bases between. The germline CDR1 and CDR2 sequences are MDHEN and SYDVKM. The CDR3 consists of 13 residues. The CDR3 DNA is TGTGCCAGCAGCTCCATGGAGGGAAATGAGCAGTTCTTC. This codes for CASSSMEGNEQFF. Combining the CDR3 with reference TRBV28 and TRBJ2-1 gives the whole variable domain DVKVTQSSRYLVKRTGEKVFLECVQDMDHENMFWYRQDPGLGLRLIYFSYDVKMKEKGDIPEGYSVSREKKERFSLILESASTNQTSMYLCASSSMEGNEQFFGPGTRLTVL.

This clone turned up a few times. The V call is TRBV5-1, the J call TRBJ1-5; a possible D gene is TRBD1 (5 bases). The germline CDR1 and CDR2 sequences are SGHRS and YFSETQ. The CDR3 has 16 residues. The V gene lost 2 bases and the J gene lost 2 bases, with 14 bases spanning the gap. CDR3 coding DNA: TGCGCCAGCAGCTTTTTAGGGGTCCTGGGCAATCAGCCCCAGCATTTT. Its translation is CASSFLGVLGNQPQHF.

The rearrangement links TRBV27 to TRBJ2-7; 10 bases are shared with TRBD1. This CDR3 comprises 14 residues. Germline CDR1 reads MNHEY; CDR2 reads SMNVEV (reference sequence). V shed 6 bases, J shed 0 bases, and the junction held 2 bases outside the gene matches. In DNA form, the CDR3 reads TGTGCCAGCAGATGGGACAGGGGCTCCTACGAGCAGTACTTC. It is translated as CASRWDRGSYEQYF.

With regard to this clone: The sample has other DNA sequences that encode this CDR3 too. The CDR3 sequence is CATSRDTAYEQYF. In nucleotides, the CDR3 is TGTGCCACCAGCAGAGATACTGCCTACGAGCAGTACTTC. The chain carries TRBV15 and TRBJ2-7; D unresolved. The CDR3 totals 13 residues. Trimming cost V 0 bases and J 2 bases, with 5 bases left between them. Germline V lookup: CDR1 LNHNV, CDR2 YYDKDF (reference sequence).

V usage is TRBV10-3 and J usage is TRBJ2-7; 7 nucleotides line up with TRBD2. V trimming: 6 bases; J trimming: 0 bases; junction bases outside the gene matches: 8. Germline loops: CDR1 ENHRY, CDR2 SYGVKD. The CDR3 is made up of 15 amino acids. The CDR3 DNA sequence: TGTGCCATCAGCGCGGGCCGGGACTACTCCTACGAGCAGTACTTC. Protein product: CAISAGRDYSYEQYF.

In its sample, this clone ranks as medium-sized. The J gene is TRBJ2-7, the V gene TRBV4-2; 7 bases line up with TRBD1. V lost 0 bases to trimming and J lost 1 base; unmatched junction nucleotides: 6. The germline V gene encodes CDR1 LGHNA and CDR2 YNFKEQ. The length of the CDR3 is 16 residues. The CDR3 nucleotides read TGTGCCAGCAGCCAAGACCCCGGGACAGAATCCTACGAGCAGTACTTC. This gives the protein CASSQDPGTESYEQYF.

The chain joins TRBV27 to TRBJ2-7; D call uncertain. The CDR3 loop spans 12 amino acids. CDR1 is MNHEY, CDR2 SMNVEV, per germline (reference sequence). V lost 5 bases and J 9 bases, leaving 14 bases between the germline ends. The CDR3 region is CASSSAAEGQYF. The CDR3 coding sequence is TGTGCCAGCAGTAGTGCGGCCGAAGGGCAGTACTTC.

The chain is built from TRBV7-2 and TRBJ1-1; D uncertain. V lost 1 base, J lost 6 bases, and 9 bases lay in between. Germline loops: CDR1 SGHTA, CDR2 FQGNSA. The CDR3 is made up of 13 amino acids. CDR3 DNA sequence: TGTGCCAGCAGCTTAGGTCGAGCAGCTGAAGCTTTCTTT. Amino acid sequence: CASSLGRAAEAFF.

Only a few counts were recorded for this clone. This chain joins TRBV6-7 and TRBJ2-2; no definite D call. TRBV6-7 is an ORF, and what it does is uncertain. This CDR3 spans 14 amino acids. V shed 11 bases and J shed 3 bases, with 16 bases lying between them. In nucleotides, the CDR3 is TGTGCCTCTCGCGGCGCCCCCCACACCGGGGAGCTGTTTTTT. It translates to CASRGAPHTGELFF.

The gene calls are TRBV30 and TRBJ2-7; possibly TRBD2 for D (5 bases). The germline V gene encodes CDR1 GTSNPN and CDR2 SVGIG (reference sequence). The V end lost 2 bases, the J end lost 0 bases, and 8 bases lay between the germline ends. The CDR3 runs to 13 residues. The CDR3 nucleotides are TGTGCCTGGAGTTCAAGCGGCTCCTACGAGCAGTACTTC. Translating it yields CAWSSSGSYEQYF.